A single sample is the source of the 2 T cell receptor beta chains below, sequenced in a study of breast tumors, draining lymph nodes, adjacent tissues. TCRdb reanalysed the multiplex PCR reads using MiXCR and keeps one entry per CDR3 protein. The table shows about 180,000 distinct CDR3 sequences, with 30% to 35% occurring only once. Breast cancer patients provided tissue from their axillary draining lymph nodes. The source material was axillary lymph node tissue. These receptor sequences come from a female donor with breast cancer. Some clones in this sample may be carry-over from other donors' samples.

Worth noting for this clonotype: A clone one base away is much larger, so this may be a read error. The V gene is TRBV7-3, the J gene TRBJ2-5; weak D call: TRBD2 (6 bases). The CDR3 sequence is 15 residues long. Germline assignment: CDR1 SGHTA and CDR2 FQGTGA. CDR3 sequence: CASSLGSSGQETQHF. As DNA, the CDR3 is TGTGCCAGCAGCTTGGGGAGTAGCGGCCAAGAGACCCAGCACTTC.

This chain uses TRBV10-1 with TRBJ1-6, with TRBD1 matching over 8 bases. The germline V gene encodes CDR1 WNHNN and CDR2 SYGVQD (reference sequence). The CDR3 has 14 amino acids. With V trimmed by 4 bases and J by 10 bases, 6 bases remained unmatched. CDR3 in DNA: TGCGCCAGCAGTGGGGGACAGGCCGGATCACCCCTCCACTTT. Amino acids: CASSGGQAGSPLHF.